This T cell receptor (beta chain) originates from a study of human T cells and chemical hapten exposure. Study conclusions and caveats: High-frequency TCRs, those above 1 in 1000, stayed the same after DPC sensitization.

As to this clonotype: Its antigen is unidentified.

As to time point: healthy volunteer bleed at 2 weeks. Unfractionated whole blood was the source from which total RNA was extracted. The study's library attached unique molecular identifiers to single cDNA molecules. TCRdb re-called the RACE reads through MiXCR, storing one row per CDR3 protein. The top ten hold 2.5% to 3% of the sample, which has tens of thousands of distinct CDR3 sequences, roughly 8% seen once. Sequencing was done on a sample of whole blood. This sequence was found in a female donor in good health. Some clones in this sample may be carry-over from other donors' samples.

CDR3 sequence reads: CASSLEGTGRNTEAFF. CDR3 in DNA: TGTGCCAGCAGCTTAGAGGGGACAGGGCGGAACACTGAAGCTTTCTTT. The V and J genes are TRBV7-9 and TRBJ1-1; 9 bases fit TRBD1. The CDR3 is made up of 16 amino acids. After removal of 1 base from V and 1 base from J, the junction contained 4 bases not matched to a gene. The germline CDR1 and CDR2 sequences are SEHNR and FQNEAQ (reference sequence).